Shown below are 26 T cell receptor beta chains from a single sample sequenced in a study of cytomegalovirus exposure and HLA in healthy donors. PCR amplification relied on 60 Vbeta primers (plus 13 Jbeta primers). Repertoires were generated with immunoSEQ multiplex PCR, while TCRdb's copy carries only in-frame clones and drops some. The data contain about 120,000 clones, about four fifths of them singletons. Sequencing was performed on PBMCs. The receptor set was obtained from a young man in good health and CMV-seropositive.

This clone appeared once. The rearrangement links TRBV4-3 to TRBJ2-7, with D perhaps matching TRBD1 (5 bases). The germline V and J ends were trimmed by 1 base and 3 bases, with 10 bases remaining between them. The CDR3 is 14 amino acids. CDR1 LGHNA and CDR2 YSLEER come from the germline V gene. CDR3 DNA: TGCGCCAGCAGCCAAGCCTGGACATACTACGAGCAGTACTTC. Protein sequence: CASSQAWTYYEQYF.

The rearrangement links TRBV7-9 to TRBJ1-1; D may be TRBD1 (6 bases). Germline V CDR1 and CDR2: SEHNR, FQNEAQ (reference sequence). V gave up 4 bases and J gave up 11 bases, with 14 bases separating them. The CDR3 is 12 amino acids. This chain's CDR3 is CASSSDSLNAFF. The CDR3 DNA is TGTGCCAGCAGCTCGGACAGCCTGAATGCTTTCTTT.

The CDR3 sequence: CASQLQGATGYTF. The CDR3 DNA reads as TGTGCCAGCCAATTACAGGGGGCGACTGGCTACACCTTC. This chain joins TRBV28 and TRBJ1-2; TRBD1 aligns across 9 bases. Trimming removed 8 bases from V and 7 bases from J; junction bases left unmatched: 8. Germline V gene data show CDR1 as MDHEN and CDR2 as SYDVKM. The CDR3 contains 13 residues.

The CDR3 bases are TGCGCCAGCAGCCAAGATCGGGTACAGGCGAACACTGAAGCTTTCTTT. Translating it yields CASSQDRVQANTEAFF. This chain connects TRBV4-3 to TRBJ1-1, with a possible D match to TRBD1 (5 bases). The CDR3 is 16 residues long. Germline CDR1 is LGHNA and CDR2 is YSLEER. Trimming pared 0 bases from V and 1 base from J, leaving 12 bases between.

V is TRBV28 and J is TRBJ2-2; a weak D match, TRBD2 (7 bases). CDR1 and CDR2 from the germline V gene are MDHEN and SYDVKM. CDR3 length: 14 residues. V was cut by 3 bases and J by 4 bases, with 9 bases left in between. The CDR3 is CASSFGGLTGELFF. Here the CDR3 DNA reads TGTGCCAGCAGTTTCGGGGGGCTCACCGGGGAGCTGTTTTTT.

The chain combines TRBV4-3 with TRBJ1-5, with D unresolved. Germline CDR1 is LGHNA and CDR2 is YSLEER. V was cut by 1 base and J by 3 bases, with 7 bases left in between. The CDR3 covers 14 residues. CDR3 bases: TGCGCCAGCAGCCAAGCTAGTGCCAATCAGCCCCAGCATTTT. The encoded protein is CASSQASANQPQHF.

The rearrangement uses TRBV28 and TRBJ1-1, with TRBD1 identical over 8 bases. The CDR3 is 13 amino acids. The germline V gene has CDR1 MDHEN and CDR2 SYDVKM. V lost 2 bases to trimming and J lost 11 bases; unmatched junction nucleotides: 7. CDR3: CASSLARGLGAFF. The CDR3 region has the DNA TGTGCCAGCAGTTTAGCCAGGGGGCTGGGGGCTTTCTTT.

A few counts support this clone. The chain combines TRBV13 with TRBJ1-6; TRBD1 aligns across 9 bases. This CDR3 is 14 amino acids long. CDR1 is PRHDT and CDR2 is FYEKMQ in the germline V gene (reference sequence). Trimming removed 5 bases from V and 9 bases from J; junction bases left unmatched: 5. The CDR3 here is CASSPGQGSSPLHF. Here the CDR3 DNA reads TGTGCCAGCAGCCCAGGACAGGGGAGTTCACCCCTCCACTTT.

Written as DNA, the CDR3 is TGTGCCAGTAGTATAGCTGGGCGGGACCCTTATGGCTACACCTTC. Amino acids: CASSIAGRDPYGYTF. The chain joins TRBV19 to TRBJ1-2, with D possibly matching TRBD1 (5 bases). Germline CDR1 LNHDA, CDR2 SQIVND (reference sequence). The CDR3 has 15 residues. The germline V and J ends were trimmed by 1 base and 5 bases, with 14 bases remaining between them.

As regards this clone: A read error may produce the germline difference seen at one junction end. The V call is TRBV7-8, the J call TRBJ2-4; D might be TRBD2 (5 bases). CDR1 and CDR2 from the germline V gene are SGHVS and FQNEAQ. The CDR3 is 16 residues long. The CDR3: CASRPAEGKGKNSQYF. As DNA, the CDR3 is TGTGCCAGCAGACCTGCAGAGGGTAAAGGCAAAAACAGTCAGTACTTC.

This clone has only a few counts. The chain combines TRBV30 with TRBJ1-1, with D unclear. The CDR3 totals 13 residues. CDR1 is GTSNPN and CDR2 is SVGIG in the germline V gene (reference sequence). V was clipped by 3 bases and J by 3 bases, with 11 bases between them. The CDR3 coding sequence is TGTGCCTGGAGGAAGCGGTTGGACACTGAAGCTTTCTTT. Amino acids: CAWRKRLDTEAFF. Variable domain in full (rest from reference TRBV30 and TRBJ1-1): SQTIHQWPATLVQPVGSPLSLECTVEGTSNPNLYWYRQAAGRGLQLLFYSVGIGQISSEVPQNLSASRPQDRQFILSSKKLLLSDSGFYLCAWRKRLDTEAFFGQGTRLTVV.

As for this clone: At one end the junction does not follow the germline gene, possibly because of a read error. In nucleotides, the CDR3 is TGTGCCAGCAGTCGACAGGGGATTTACTACAATGAGCAGCTCTTC. Protein product: CASSRQGIYYNEQLF. The gene calls are TRBV2 and TRBJ2-1; TRBD1 aligns across 8 bases. In germline, CDR1 is SNHLY, CDR2 FYNNEI. The CDR3 runs 15 residues. Combining the CDR3 with reference TRBV2 and TRBJ2-1 gives the whole variable domain EPEVTQTPSHQVTQMGQEVILRCVPISNHLYFYWYRQILGQKVEFLVSFYNNEISEKSEIFDDQFSVERPDGSNFTLKIRSTKLEDSAMYFCASSRQGIYYNEQLFGPGTRLTVL.

V and J are TRBV27 and TRBJ2-7; the match to TRBD1 covers 8 bases. J lost 1 base, V lost 3 bases, and 2 bases had no gene match. There are 14 residues in the CDR3. CDR1 MNHEY and CDR2 SMNVEV come from the germline V gene (reference sequence). Here the CDR3 reads CASSFQGASYEQYF. CDR3 in DNA: TGTGCCAGCAGTTTCCAGGGGGCTTCCTACGAGCAGTACTTC.

The chain uses TRBV7-9 and TRBJ2-3, with 10 bases fitting TRBD2. The J segment lost 5 bases and the V segment lost 0 bases, leaving 8 bases of the junction unmatched. The CDR3 contains 17 residues. Germline V gene lookup returns CDR1 SEHNR and CDR2 FQNEAQ (reference sequence). CDR3 in amino acids: CASSLAVLAGVVDTQYF. The CDR3 coding sequence is TGTGCCAGCAGCTTAGCGGTGCTAGCGGGAGTTGTAGATACGCAGTATTTT.

The CDR3, as DNA: TGTGCCAGCACCGGGGAGGGGAACACCATATATTTT. Protein product: CASTGEGNTIYF. The gene calls are TRBV2 and TRBJ1-3, with D maybe TRBD1 (5 bases). Germline CDR1 SNHLY, CDR2 FYNNEI. V lost 7 bases, J lost 7 bases, and 11 bases lay in between. The CDR3 is made up of 12 amino acids.

The V and J genes are TRBV6-1 and TRBJ1-6; D gene unclear. This CDR3 is 14 amino acids long. V was pared by 8 bases and J by 10 bases, with 18 bases between. CDR1 MNHNS and CDR2 SASEGT come from the germline V gene. In nucleotides, the CDR3 is TGTGCCAGCGACTTCGGGGTACTGAACTCACCCCTCCACTTT. It encodes CASDFGVLNSPLHF.

This clone was counted a few times. CDR3 loop: CASSYTSGADTQYF. CDR3 DNA: TGTGCCAGCAGTTACACTAGCGGGGCGGATACGCAGTATTTT. The chain recombines TRBV6-5 with TRBJ2-3, with TRBD2 matching 10 bases. Germline assignment: CDR1 MNHEY and CDR2 SVGAGI. Trimming removed 2 bases from V and 6 bases from J; junction bases left unmatched: 2. The CDR3 contains 14 residues.

The chain combines TRBV19 with TRBJ1-2, with a possible D match to TRBD1 (5 bases). From germline, CDR1 is LNHDA and CDR2 SQIVND (reference sequence). V was cut by 5 bases and J by 8 bases, with 21 bases left in between. The CDR3 has 15 residues. CDR3 in amino acids: CASSARTTPGGGYTF. The CDR3 DNA reads TGTGCCAGTAGTGCCCGGACAACTCCCGGGGGGGGCTACACCTTC. Supplemented by reference TRBV19 and TRBJ1-2, the full variable domain reads DGGITQSPKYLFRKEGQNVTLSCEQNLNHDAMYWYRQDPGQGLRLIYYSQIVNDFQKGDIAEGYSVSREKKESFPLTVTSAQKNPTAFYLCASSARTTPGGGYTFGSGTRLTVV.

This rearrangement joins TRBV27 to TRBJ2-1; a possible D gene is TRBD1 (6 bases). CDR1 and CDR2 from the germline V gene are MNHEY and SMNVEV (reference sequence). With 2 bases removed from V and 8 bases from J, the gap between germline ends came to 13 bases. CDR3 length equals 14 residues. CDR3 nucleotide sequence: TGTGCCAGCAGTTTAGACTACAGGGTCCATGAGCAGTTCTTC. Translation: CASSLDYRVHEQFF.

The rearrangement uses TRBV28 and TRBJ2-1, with TRBD2 matching over 8 bases. Trimming at V came to 2 bases and at J to 0 bases, leaving 9 bases not matched to a gene. CDR3 length: 18 amino acids. Germline CDR1 and CDR2: MDHEN and SYDVKM. The CDR3 coding sequence is TGTGCCAGCAGTTTAGGGCCCCGAAGCGGGAGCTCCTACAATGAGCAGTTCTTC. This encodes CASSLGPRSGSSYNEQFF.

The genes are TRBV10-2 and TRBJ1-6, with D possibly being TRBD1 (6 bases). CDR1 is WSHSY, CDR2 SAAADI, per germline. Trimming shortened V by 11 bases and J by 7 bases, and 30 bases separated the two germline ends. The CDR3 is made up of 18 amino acids. This CDR3 reads CAAAGDVAINFPNSPLHF. The CDR3, as DNA: TGCGCCGCGGCAGGGGACGTAGCCATCAACTTCCCAAATTCACCCCTCCACTTT.

This clone was seen a single time. The rearrangement joins TRBV9 to TRBJ2-5; 13 positions match TRBD2. The J call may not be correct, given that the DNA end is closer to TRBJ2-7. The germline gives CDR1 SGDLS, CDR2 YYNGEE. The CDR3 extends over 17 amino acids. The CDR3, as DNA: TGTGCCAGCAGCGTTGCAAAAGGACTAGCGGGGGTCTACGAGCAGTACTTC. Its translation is CASSVAKGLAGVYEQYF.

The chain recombines TRBV7-6 with TRBJ2-3; maybe TRBD2 (6 bases). The V gene lost 5 bases and the J gene lost 3 bases, with 15 bases spanning the gap. Per the germline V gene, CDR1 is SGHVS and CDR2 is FNYEAQ. The CDR3 has 15 residues. CDR3 sequence (DNA): TGTGCCAGCAGCGCCCTAGGAGGGGTTACAGATACGCAGTATTTT. Translating gives CASSALGGVTDTQYF.

The J gene is TRBJ2-5, the V gene TRBV6-1, with 10 nucleotides matching TRBD2. Germline V gives CDR1 MNHNS, CDR2 SASEGT. CDR3 length: 15 amino acids. The V segment lost 5 bases and the J segment 1 base; nucleotides outside the gene matches: 4. CDR3 in DNA: TGTGCCAGCAGTCTAGCGGGAGTATTCCAAGAGACCCAGTACTTC. It yields the protein CASSLAGVFQETQYF.

This clone was seen only a few times. V gene TRBV30 combines with J gene TRBJ1-5, with D possibly matching TRBD1 (5 bases). There are 14 residues in the CDR3. Trimming removed 1 base at V and 6 bases at J, with 13 bases between. The germline V gene encodes CDR1 GTSNPN and CDR2 SVGIG (reference sequence). CDR3 DNA: TGTGCCTGGAGTGGAATTTGGGACTCTCAGCCCCAGCATTTT. Its protein is CAWSGIWDSQPQHF.

This clone was recorded a few times. This sequence joins TRBV2 and TRBJ2-2; the match to TRBD2 covers 7 bases. Trimming at V came to 3 bases and at J to 7 bases, leaving 5 bases not matched to a gene. The CDR3 has 14 amino acids. The germline V gene encodes CDR1 SNHLY and CDR2 FYNNEI. CDR3 coding DNA: TGTGCCAGCAGTGATTGGGGGGAGGGCGGGGAGCTGTTTTTT. It yields the protein CASSDWGEGGELFF.